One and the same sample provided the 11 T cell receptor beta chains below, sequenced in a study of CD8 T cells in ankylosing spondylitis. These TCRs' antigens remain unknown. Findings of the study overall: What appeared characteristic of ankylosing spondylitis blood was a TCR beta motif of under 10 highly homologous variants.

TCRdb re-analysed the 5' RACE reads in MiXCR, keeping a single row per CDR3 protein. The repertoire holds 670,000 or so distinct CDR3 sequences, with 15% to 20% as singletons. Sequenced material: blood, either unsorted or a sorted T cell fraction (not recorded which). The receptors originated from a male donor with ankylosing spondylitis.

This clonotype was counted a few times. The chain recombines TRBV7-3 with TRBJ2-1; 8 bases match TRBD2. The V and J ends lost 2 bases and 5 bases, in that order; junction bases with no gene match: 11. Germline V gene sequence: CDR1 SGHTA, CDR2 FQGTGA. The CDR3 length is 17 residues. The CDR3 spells CASSLSAPGLGHNEQFF. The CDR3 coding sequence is TGTGCCAGCAGCTTATCGGCCCCGGGACTAGGACACAATGAGCAGTTCTTC.

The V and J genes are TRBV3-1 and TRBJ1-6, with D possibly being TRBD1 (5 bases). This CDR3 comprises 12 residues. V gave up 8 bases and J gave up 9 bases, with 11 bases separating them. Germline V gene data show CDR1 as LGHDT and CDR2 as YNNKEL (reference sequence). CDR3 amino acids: CASSREGSPLHF. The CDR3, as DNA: TGTGCCAGCTCCAGGGAGGGTTCACCCCTCCACTTT.

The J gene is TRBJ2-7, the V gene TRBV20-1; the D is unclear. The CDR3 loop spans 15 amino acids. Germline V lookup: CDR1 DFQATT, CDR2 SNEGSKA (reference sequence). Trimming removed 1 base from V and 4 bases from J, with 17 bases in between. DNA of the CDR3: TGCAGTGCTAGAGGGCCTCAGAGGACCTTTTACGAGCAGTACTTC. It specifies CSARGPQRTFYEQYF.

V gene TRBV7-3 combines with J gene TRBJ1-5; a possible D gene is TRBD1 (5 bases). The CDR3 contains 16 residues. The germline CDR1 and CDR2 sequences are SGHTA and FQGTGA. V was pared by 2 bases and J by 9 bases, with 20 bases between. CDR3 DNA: TGTGCCAGCAGCTTATTGATGCGGGGAGGGGTAGGGCCCCAGCATTTT. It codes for CASSLLMRGGVGPQHF. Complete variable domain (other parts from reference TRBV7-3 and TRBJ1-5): GAGVSQTPSNKVTEKGKYVELRCDPISGHTALYWYRQSLGQGPEFLIYFQGTGAADDSGLPNDRFFAVRPEGSVSTLKIQRTERGDSAVYLCASSLLMRGGVGPQHFGDGTRLSIL.

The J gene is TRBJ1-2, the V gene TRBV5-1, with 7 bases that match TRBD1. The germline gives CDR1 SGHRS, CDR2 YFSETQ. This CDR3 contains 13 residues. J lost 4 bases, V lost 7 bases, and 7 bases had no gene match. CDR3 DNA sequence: TGCGCCAGCGGTACAGGGGTGTCCTATGGCTACACCTTC. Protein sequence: CASGTGVSYGYTF.

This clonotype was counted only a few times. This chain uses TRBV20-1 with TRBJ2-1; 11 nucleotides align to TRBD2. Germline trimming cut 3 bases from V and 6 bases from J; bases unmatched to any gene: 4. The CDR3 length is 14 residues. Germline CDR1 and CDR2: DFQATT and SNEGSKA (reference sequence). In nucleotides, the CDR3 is TGCAGTGCTAGGCCCCTAGCGGGAGGCAATGAGCAGTTCTTC. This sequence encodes CSARPLAGGNEQFF.

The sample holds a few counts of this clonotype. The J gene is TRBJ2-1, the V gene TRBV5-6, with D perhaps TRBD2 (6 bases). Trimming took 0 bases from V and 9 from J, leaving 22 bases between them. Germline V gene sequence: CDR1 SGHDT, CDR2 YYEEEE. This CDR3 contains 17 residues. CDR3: CASSLAGGPTSLGEQFF. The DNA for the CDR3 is TGTGCCAGCAGCTTGGCCGGGGGACCCACCTCTCTGGGTGAGCAGTTCTTC.

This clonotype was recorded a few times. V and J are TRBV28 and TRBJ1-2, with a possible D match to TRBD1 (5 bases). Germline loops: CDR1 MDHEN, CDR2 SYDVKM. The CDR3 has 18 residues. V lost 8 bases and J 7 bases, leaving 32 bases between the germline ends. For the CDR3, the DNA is TGTGCCAGCTTTTCGGGAGGGACCATGAAGAACCCGTCGACTGGCTACACCTTC. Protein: CASFSGGTMKNPSTGYTF.

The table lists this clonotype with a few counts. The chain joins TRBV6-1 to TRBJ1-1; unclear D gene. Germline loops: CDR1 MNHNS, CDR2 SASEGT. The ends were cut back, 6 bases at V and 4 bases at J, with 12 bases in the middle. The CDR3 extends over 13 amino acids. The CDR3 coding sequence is TGTGCCAGCAGGACTTCCTGGAGCACTGAAGCTTTCTTT. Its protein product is CASRTSWSTEAFF.

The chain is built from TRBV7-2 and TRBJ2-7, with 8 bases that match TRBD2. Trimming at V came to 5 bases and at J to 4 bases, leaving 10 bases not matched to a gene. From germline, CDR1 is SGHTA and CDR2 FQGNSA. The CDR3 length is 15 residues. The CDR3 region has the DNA TGTGCCAGCAGCATTAGCGGGAAAGGTCCATACGAGCAGTACTTC. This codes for CASSISGKGPYEQYF.

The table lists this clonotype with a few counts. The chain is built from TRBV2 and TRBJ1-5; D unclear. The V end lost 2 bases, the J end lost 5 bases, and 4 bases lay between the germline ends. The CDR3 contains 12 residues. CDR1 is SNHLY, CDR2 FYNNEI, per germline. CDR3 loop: CASSERDQPQHF. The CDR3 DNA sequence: TGTGCCAGCAGTGAACGGGATCAGCCCCAGCATTTT.